Shown below are 10 T cell receptor beta chains from a single sample sequenced in a study of blood T cells in healthy people across ages. A sample-barcoded 5' primer and a J-beta primer mix were used in a second PCR of roughly 6 to 11 cycles. TCRdb itself ran the 5' RACE reads through MiXCR, one entry per CDR3 protein. The table records 1.5 million to 2 million distinct CDR3 sequences, roughly 27% of them present only once. The sequencing input was blood. The receptors stem from a woman in her twenties or thirties in good health.

This clonotype was counted ten times or more. The chain links TRBV5-1 to TRBJ2-3; D unclear. The CDR3 spans 12 residues. The germline V and J ends were trimmed by 4 bases and 4 bases, with 7 bases remaining between them. Germline V gene data show CDR1 as SGHRS and CDR2 as YFSETQ. The DNA of the CDR3 is TGCGCCAGCAGCGCTCAGGCAGATACGCAGTATTTT. Its translation: CASSAQADTQYF.

In its sample, this clonotype was seen once. This could be a read error, since a much larger clone is one nucleotide away. CDR3 residues: CASSGGTSGRGDEQYF. CDR3 sequence (DNA): TGTGCCAGCAGCGGAGGGACTAGCGGGAGGGGCGATGAGCAGTACTTC. The chain employs TRBV25-1 and TRBJ2-5; TRBD2 matches at 16 bases. J was trimmed by 11 bases and V by 6 bases; bases with no gene match: 12. The CDR3 is 16 residues long. From germline, CDR1 is MGHDK and CDR2 SYGVNS. The full variable domain, its missing parts supplied by reference TRBV25-1 and TRBJ2-5, is EADIYQTPRYLVIGTGKKITLECSQTMGHDKMYWYQQDPGMELHLIHYSYGVNSTEKGDLSSESTVSRIRTEHFPLTLESARPSHTSQYLCASSGGTSGRGDEQYFGPGTRLLVL.

CDR3 region: CASLDGGPLEQYF. The CDR3, as DNA: TGTGCCAGCTTAGATGGCGGACCGCTTGAGCAGTACTTC. The V gene is TRBV6-1, the J gene TRBJ2-5; D is unresolved. Trimming removed 8 bases from V and 11 bases from J, with 21 bases in between. The CDR3 sequence is 13 residues long. Germline CDR1 reads MNHNS; CDR2 reads SASEGT.

The V and J genes are TRBV5-1 and TRBJ2-3; D perhaps matches TRBD1 (5 bases). CDR1 and CDR2 from the germline V gene are SGHRS and YFSETQ. Trimming took off 2 bases at V and 2 bases at J, with 9 bases between the two ends. There are 14 residues in the CDR3. CDR3 residues: CASSLQESTDTQYF. CDR3 DNA sequence: TGCGCCAGCAGCTTACAGGAGTCCACAGATACGCAGTATTTT.

The rearrangement links TRBV30 to TRBJ1-1; maybe TRBD1 (6 bases). The V gene lost 2 bases and the J gene lost 1 base, with 8 bases spanning the gap. Germline V CDR1 and CDR2: GTSNPN, SVGIG (reference sequence). The CDR3 has 13 amino acids. The CDR3 region has the DNA TGTGCCTGGAGTACAGGGTCGAACACTGAAGCTTTCTTT. Its translation is CAWSTGSNTEAFF.

This clonotype turned up a few times. V is TRBV18 and J is TRBJ2-1; no definite D call. CDR3 length equals 12 residues. Per germline, CDR1 KGHSH and CDR2 LQKENI. Trimming shortened V by 5 bases and J by 10 bases, and 12 bases separated the two germline ends. This CDR3 reads CASSVVYREQFF. In nucleotides, the CDR3 is TGTGCCAGCTCAGTGGTCTACAGAGAGCAGTTCTTC. The full variable domain, rest sourced from reference TRBV18 and TRBJ2-1, is NAGVMQNPRHLVRRRGQEARLRCSPMKGHSHVYWYRQLPEEGLKFMVYLQKENIIDESGMPKERFSAEFPKEGPSILRIQQVVRGDSAAYFCASSVVYREQFFGPGTRLTVL.

This clonotype was recorded at least ten times. The chain uses TRBV28 and TRBJ2-5, with a weak D call TRBD2 (7 bases). V was shortened by 11 bases and J by 5 bases, with 18 bases between the two germline ends. CDR3 length equals 13 residues. The germline V gene encodes CDR1 MDHEN and CDR2 SYDVKM. The CDR3 protein is CASGGGAYETQYF. The CDR3 nucleotides read TGTGCCTCTGGAGGGGGGGCCTACGAGACCCAGTACTTC.

The V call is TRBV11-2, the J call TRBJ2-7; D may be TRBD1 or TRBD2 (5 bases each). V lost 1 base, J lost 8 bases, and 9 bases lay in between. Per the germline V gene, CDR1 is SGHAT and CDR2 is FQNNGV. The CDR3 runs to 12 residues. CDR3 bases: TGTGCCAGCAGCTTAGGGGGGAACAAGCAGTACTTC. Amino acid sequence: CASSLGGNKQYF.

The chain is built from TRBV7-9 and TRBJ2-1; 13 nucleotides agree with TRBD2. Germline lookup yields CDR1 SEHNR and CDR2 FQNEAQ (reference sequence). The CDR3 covers 20 residues. Unmatched junction bases numbered 20, after V lost 5 bases and J lost 7 bases. DNA for the CDR3: TGTGCCAGCAGCCCAACAGGACTAGCGGGGGCTCCGGGGGGATGGAATGAGCAGTTCTTC. Its protein is CASSPTGLAGAPGGWNEQFF.

The chain employs TRBV4-2 and TRBJ2-7, with TRBD2 identical over 10 bases. The length of the CDR3 is 17 residues. Germline CDR1 LGHNA, CDR2 YNFKEQ. Unmatched junction bases numbered 8, after V lost 3 bases and J lost 0 bases. Here the CDR3 reads CASSHELAGNYSYEQYF. The CDR3 region has the DNA TGTGCCAGCAGCCATGAACTAGCGGGGAACTACTCCTACGAGCAGTACTTC.